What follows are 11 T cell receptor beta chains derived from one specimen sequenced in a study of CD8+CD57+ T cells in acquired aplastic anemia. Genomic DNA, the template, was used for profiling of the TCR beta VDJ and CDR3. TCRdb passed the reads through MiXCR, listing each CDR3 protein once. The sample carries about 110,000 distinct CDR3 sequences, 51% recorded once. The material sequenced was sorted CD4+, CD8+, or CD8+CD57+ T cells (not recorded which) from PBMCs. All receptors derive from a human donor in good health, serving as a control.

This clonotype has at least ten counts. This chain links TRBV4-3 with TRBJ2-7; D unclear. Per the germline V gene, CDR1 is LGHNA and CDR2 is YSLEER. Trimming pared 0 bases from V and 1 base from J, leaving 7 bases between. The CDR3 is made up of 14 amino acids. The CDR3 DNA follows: TGCGCCAGCAGCCAAGATTATAGGTCCTACGAGCAGTACTTC. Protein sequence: CASSQDYRSYEQYF.

Here the CDR3 DNA reads TGTGCCACCAGTGATAATTTGGCTGATACGCAGTATTTT. Translated: CATSDNLADTQYF. The V gene is TRBV24-1, the J gene TRBJ2-3; no reliable D call. Germline V lookup: CDR1 KGHDR, CDR2 SFDVKD. The CDR3 is 13 residues long. V was clipped by 3 bases and J by 6 bases, with 9 bases between them.

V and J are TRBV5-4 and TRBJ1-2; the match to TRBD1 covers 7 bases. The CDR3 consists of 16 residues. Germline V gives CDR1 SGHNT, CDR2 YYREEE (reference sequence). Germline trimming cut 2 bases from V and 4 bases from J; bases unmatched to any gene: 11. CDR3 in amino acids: CASSFAGPRGSYGYTF. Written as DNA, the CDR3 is TGTGCCAGCAGCTTCGCGGGCCCCAGGGGGTCCTATGGCTACACCTTC. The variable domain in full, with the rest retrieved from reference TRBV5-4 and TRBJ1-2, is ETGVTQSPTHLIKTRGQQVTLRCSSQSGHNTVSWYQQALGQGPQFIFQYYREEENGRGNFPPRFSGLQFPNYSSELNVNALELDDSALYLCASSFAGPRGSYGYTFGSGTRLTVV.

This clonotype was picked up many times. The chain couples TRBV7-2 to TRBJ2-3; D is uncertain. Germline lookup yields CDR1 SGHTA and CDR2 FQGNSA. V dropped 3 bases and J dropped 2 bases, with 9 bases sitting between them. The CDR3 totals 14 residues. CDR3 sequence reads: CASSFLGNTDTQYF. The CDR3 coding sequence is TGTGCCAGCAGCTTCTTGGGAAACACAGATACGCAGTATTTT.

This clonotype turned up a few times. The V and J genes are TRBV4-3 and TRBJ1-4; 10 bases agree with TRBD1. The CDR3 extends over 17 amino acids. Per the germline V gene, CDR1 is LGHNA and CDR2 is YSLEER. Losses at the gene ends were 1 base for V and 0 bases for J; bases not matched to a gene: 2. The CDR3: CASSQGTGGSTNEKLFF. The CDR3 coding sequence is TGCGCCAGCAGCCAAGGGACAGGGGGATCAACTAATGAAAAACTGTTTTTT.

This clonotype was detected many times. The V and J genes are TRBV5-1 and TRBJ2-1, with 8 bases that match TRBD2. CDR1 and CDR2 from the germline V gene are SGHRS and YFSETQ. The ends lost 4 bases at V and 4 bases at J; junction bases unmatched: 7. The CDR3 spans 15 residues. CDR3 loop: CASSPSGGAYNEQFF. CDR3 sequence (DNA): TGCGCCAGCAGCCCGAGCGGGGGCGCTTACAATGAGCAGTTCTTC.

For the CDR3, the DNA is TGTGCCAGCAGCCCCCAGGGGGTGGGGGAGCTGTTTTTT. This gives the protein CASSPQGVGELFF. This rearrangement joins TRBV7-6 to TRBJ2-2, with 7 bases lining up with TRBD1. Germline-derived CDR1 and CDR2 are SGHVS and FNYEAQ. V lost 5 bases, J lost 8 bases, and 5 bases stayed unmatched. The CDR3 consists of 13 residues.

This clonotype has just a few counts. Written as DNA, the CDR3 is TGTGCCAGCAGCCAGTCCGCTTACGAGCAGTACTTC. This codes for CASSQSAYEQYF. V and J are TRBV7-9 and TRBJ2-7; no clear D gene. Germline CDR1 reads SEHNR; CDR2 reads FQNEAQ (reference sequence). CDR3 length: 12 amino acids. V lost 5 bases, J lost 4 bases, and 9 bases lay in between. Using reference TRBV7-9 and TRBJ2-7 for the parts outside the CDR3, the full variable domain is DTGVSQNPRHKITKRGQNVTFRCDPISEHNRLYWYRQTLGQGPEFLTYFQNEAQLEKSRLLSDRFSAERPKGSFSTLEIQRTEQGDSAMYLCASSQSAYEQYFGPGTRLTVT.

CDR3 protein: CASSGGGSHQPQHF. In DNA, the CDR3 is TGTGCCAGCAGTGGGGGGGGCAGCCATCAGCCCCAGCATTTT. The chain employs TRBV25-1 and TRBJ1-5; D perhaps matches TRBD1 (6 bases). From germline, CDR1 is MGHDK and CDR2 SYGVNS. The CDR3 has 14 residues. The V end lost 4 bases, the J end lost 5 bases, and 12 bases lay between the germline ends.

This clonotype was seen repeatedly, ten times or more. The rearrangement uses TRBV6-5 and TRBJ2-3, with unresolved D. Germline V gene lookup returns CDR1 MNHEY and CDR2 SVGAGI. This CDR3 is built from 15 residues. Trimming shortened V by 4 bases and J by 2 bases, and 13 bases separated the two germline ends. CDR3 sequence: CASSSLTEPTDTQYF. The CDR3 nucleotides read TGTGCCAGCAGTTCCTTGACTGAACCCACAGATACGCAGTATTTT.

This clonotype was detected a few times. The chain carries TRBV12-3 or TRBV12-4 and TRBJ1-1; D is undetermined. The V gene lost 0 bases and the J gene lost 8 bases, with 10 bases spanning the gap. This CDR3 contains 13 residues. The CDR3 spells CASSLARPAEAFF. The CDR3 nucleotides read TGTGCCAGCAGTTTAGCGCGACCCGCGGAAGCTTTCTTT.